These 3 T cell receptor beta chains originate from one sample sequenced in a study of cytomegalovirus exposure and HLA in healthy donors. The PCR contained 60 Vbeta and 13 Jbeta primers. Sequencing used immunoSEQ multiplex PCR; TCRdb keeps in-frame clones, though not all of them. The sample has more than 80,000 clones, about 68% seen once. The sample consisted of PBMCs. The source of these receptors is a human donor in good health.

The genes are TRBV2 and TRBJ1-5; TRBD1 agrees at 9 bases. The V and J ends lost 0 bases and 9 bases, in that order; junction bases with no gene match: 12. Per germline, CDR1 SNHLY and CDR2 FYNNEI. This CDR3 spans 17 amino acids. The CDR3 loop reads CASSEAQDRGRSWPQHF. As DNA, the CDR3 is TGTGCCAGCAGTGAAGCGCAGGACAGGGGCCGGAGTTGGCCCCAGCATTTT.

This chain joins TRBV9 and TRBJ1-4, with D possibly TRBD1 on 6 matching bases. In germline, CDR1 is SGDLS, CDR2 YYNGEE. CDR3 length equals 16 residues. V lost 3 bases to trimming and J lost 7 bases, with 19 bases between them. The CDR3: CASSARPRGMAEKLFF. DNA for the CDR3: TGTGCCAGCAGCGCCCGCCCGAGGGGGATGGCTGAAAAACTGTTTTTT.

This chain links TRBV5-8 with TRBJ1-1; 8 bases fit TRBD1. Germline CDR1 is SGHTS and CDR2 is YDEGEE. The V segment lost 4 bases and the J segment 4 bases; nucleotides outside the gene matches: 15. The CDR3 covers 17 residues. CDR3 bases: TGTGCCAGCAGCCCATGGTTCTTGGGCAGGGGGCCCACTGAAGCTTTCTTT. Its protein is CASSPWFLGRGPTEAFF.